Shown below are 15 T cell receptor beta chains from a single sample sequenced in a study of Ad26.COV2.S vaccination and SARS-CoV-2 variants. Libraries were prepared by immunoSEQ multiplex PCR; TCRdb keeps only in-frame clonotypes and omits some of them. The repertoire has more than 150,000 clones, 87% of them found once; the top ten carry around 6.1%. Sequencing used peripheral blood, obtained after recovery from COVID-19. The receptor source for this set is a human donor who had recovered from COVID-19.

The rearrangement uses TRBV7-3 and TRBJ2-1; D possibly uses TRBD1 or TRBD2 (5 bases each). CDR3 length equals 16 residues. Trimming pared 4 bases from V and 2 bases from J, leaving 15 bases between. The V gene's germline CDR1 is SGHTA and CDR2 FQGTGA. The CDR3 loop is CASSSGTGRAYNEQFF. CDR3 nucleotides: TGTGCCAGCAGCTCCGGGACGGGGCGTGCCTACAATGAGCAGTTCTTC.

V and J are TRBV11-2 and TRBJ2-5, with 8 bases aligning to TRBD2. Germline loops: CDR1 SGHAT, CDR2 FQNNGV. The V gene end was trimmed by 0 bases and the J gene end by 5 bases; junction bases not matched to a gene: 8. This CDR3 region has 16 residues. CDR3 loop: CASSLDRAGGMETQYF. In DNA form, the CDR3 reads TGTGCCAGCAGCTTAGACCGCGCGGGAGGTATGGAGACCCAGTACTTC.

The chain links TRBV11-2 to TRBJ1-2, with D unresolved. V lost 2 bases, J lost 6 bases, and 16 bases lay in between. The CDR3 length is 15 residues. CDR1 and CDR2 (germline): SGHAT, FQNNGV. The DNA of the CDR3 is TGTGCCAGCAGCTTACGGTATTCGTGGCCAGATGGCTACACCTTC. This translates into CASSLRYSWPDGYTF.

The rearrangement joins TRBV27 to TRBJ1-5; D not resolved. The germline CDR1 and CDR2 sequences are MNHEY and SMNVEV (reference sequence). The CDR3 runs to 14 residues. V lost 3 bases to trimming and J lost 0 bases, with 6 bases between them. The DNA of the CDR3 is TGTGCCAGCAGTTTGCTCAGTAGCAATCAGCCCCAGCATTTT. Its translation is CASSLLSSNQPQHF.

The rearrangement joins TRBV5-5 to TRBJ2-7, with a tentative D call TRBD1 (5 bases). The CDR3 has 13 residues. Deletions cut 4 bases from V and 6 bases from J, with 14 bases between. CDR1 SGHKS and CDR2 YYEKEE come from the germline V gene (reference sequence). The CDR3: CASSSIQGLEQYF. The CDR3 coding sequence is TGTGCCAGCAGCAGTATCCAGGGCCTCGAGCAGTACTTC.

The V and J genes are TRBV9 and TRBJ2-3; D possibly matches TRBD1 or TRBD2 (5 bases each). V lost 6 bases and J 1 base, leaving 12 bases between the germline ends. Germline CDR1 reads SGDLS; CDR2 reads YYNGEE. The CDR3 runs to 14 residues. Here the CDR3 DNA reads TGTGCCAGCACCGTTGGGGGTGGCACAGATACGCAGTATTTT. Translated: CASTVGGGTDTQYF.

This clone was detected once. The CDR3 nucleotides read TGTGCCAGCAGCTTACAGGTTAAAATGAACACTGAAGCTTTCTTT. Protein sequence: CASSLQVKMNTEAFF. V and J are TRBV7-8 and TRBJ1-1; no firm D call. The CDR3 consists of 15 residues. Germline values: CDR1 SGHVS, CDR2 FQNEAQ. V was pared by 2 bases and J by 0 bases, with 10 bases between.

The genes are TRBV3-1 (or the pseudogene TRBV3-2) and TRBJ2-1; TRBD2 matches 7 bases. This CDR3 contains 15 residues. From germline, CDR1 is LGHDT and CDR2 YNNKEL (reference sequence). J lost 7 bases, V lost 1 base, and 7 bases had no gene match. The CDR3 protein is CASSQGGGPRNEQFF. The DNA of the CDR3 is TGTGCCAGCAGCCAAGGGGGAGGGCCGAGGAATGAGCAGTTCTTC.

The chain is built from TRBV19 and TRBJ2-5; tentatively, D is TRBD1 (5 bases). Germline V gene data show CDR1 as LNHDA and CDR2 as SQIVND (reference sequence). Trimming removed 11 bases at V and 5 bases at J, with 18 bases between. The CDR3 spans 13 residues. The CDR3 DNA reads as TGTGCCTCCTCAGCAGGGATATCGGAGACCCAGTACTTC. Protein: CASSAGISETQYF.

The chain is built from TRBV5-4 and TRBJ2-2, with D perhaps TRBD1 or TRBD2 (5 bases each). There are 16 residues in the CDR3. Germline CDR1 and CDR2: SGHNT and YYREEE (reference sequence). V was clipped by 3 bases and J by 1 base, with 13 bases between them. This CDR3 is CASSSRGGRNTGELFF. DNA for the CDR3: TGTGCCAGCAGCTCTCGGGGCGGGCGGAACACCGGGGAGCTGTTTTTT.

The chain joins TRBV7-9 to TRBJ1-2; TRBD1 matches 11 bases. This CDR3 has 15 residues. The trim removed 5 bases at V and 8 bases at J, leaving 10 bases unmatched. Germline CDR1 SEHNR, CDR2 FQNEAQ (reference sequence). As DNA, the CDR3 is TGTGCCAGCAGCACATCCGGACAGGGGGCTTTGGGCTACACCTTC. Translated: CASSTSGQGALGYTF.

This clone was counted a few times. This chain connects TRBV18 to TRBJ2-7, with D unresolved. CDR3 size: 14 residues. Trimming cost V 6 bases and J 0 bases, with 12 bases left between them. Germline values: CDR1 KGHSH, CDR2 LQKENI. The CDR3 reads CASSPGVSSYEQYF. CDR3 nucleotides: TGTGCCAGCTCCCCAGGAGTCTCCTCCTACGAGCAGTACTTC.

The chain recombines TRBV4-1 with TRBJ2-7; TRBD1 matches at 9 bases. J lost 3 bases, V lost 5 bases, and 11 bases had no gene match. This CDR3 region has 16 residues. Germline V CDR1 and CDR2: MGHRA, YSYEKL. CDR3 DNA sequence: TGCGCCAGCAGCAGGGTATTGTTGGGACAGGGCTACGAGCAGTACTTC. Its protein is CASSRVLLGQGYEQYF.

This clone was picked up one time. The chain joins TRBV30 to TRBJ1-1, with no clear D. V dropped 2 bases and J dropped 0 bases, with 7 bases sitting between them. The CDR3 runs to 13 residues. Germline V gene sequence: CDR1 GTSNPN, CDR2 SVGIG (reference sequence). CDR3 in amino acids: CAWSLGMNTEAFF. The CDR3, as DNA: TGTGCCTGGAGTCTCGGGATGAACACTGAAGCTTTCTTT.

The V call is TRBV12-3 or TRBV12-4, the J call TRBJ1-3; no reliable D call. The CDR3 contains 13 residues. Trimming removed 1 base at V and 3 bases at J, with 4 bases between. The CDR3 DNA is TGTGCCAGCAGTTTAGAGGTTGGAAACACCATATATTTT. It specifies CASSLEVGNTIYF.